The clone carrying this T cell receptor (beta chain) has more than one count but fewer than ten. Its matching antigen is unknown. This sample was taken from a study of beta chain features in type 1 diabetes. Study results and limitations: In all four CD4+ subsets, TCRB CDR3 length was significantly, moderately reduced in type 1 diabetes. Type 1 diabetes patients had VDJ junctions that carried fewer insertions and more deletions. Naive, central memory and Treg TCRB repertoires seemed to resemble each other more closely in patients than they did in healthy donors.

As every portion of the isolated RNA was reverse transcribed, the sequencing read expressed TCRB transcripts. Using immunoSEQ multiplex PCR, the repertoire was profiled, and TCRdb retains in-frame clones only, with some absent. The table includes hundreds of thousands of clones, about a tenth detected once. In germline, CDR1 is SGHVS, CDR2 FQNEAQ. Trimming took off 5 bases at V and 2 bases at J, with 9 bases between the two ends. CDR3 length: 13 residues. Every donor had blood drawn once into heparin, around 0.12 L on average. The clonotype comes from a man under 40 with type 1 diabetes. What was sequenced was naive CD4+ T cells from blood. The chain links TRBV7-8 to TRBJ1-2; D ambiguous. The CDR3 loop is CASSLRENYGYTF. DNA of the CDR3: TGTGCCAGCAGCCTGCGGGAGAACTATGGCTACACCTTC. Filled out from reference TRBV7-8 and TRBJ1-2, the complete variable domain reads GAGVSQSPRYKVAKRGQDVALRCDPISGHVSLFWYQQALGQGPEFLTYFQNEAQLDKSGLPSDRFFAERPEGSVSTLKIQRTQQEDSAVYLCASSLRENYGYTFGSGTRLTVV.